One and the same sample provided the 26 T cell receptor beta chains below, sequenced in a study of cytomegalovirus exposure and HLA in healthy donors. Assay used: immunoSEQ multiplex PCR; TCRdb lists only in-frame clones, some missing. This table holds 160,000 or so clones, approximately 86% found once. Sample: PBMCs. The receptors shown here come from a man aged 25-45 years in good health and CMV-seropositive.

The chain combines TRBV5-1 with TRBJ2-5, with D perhaps TRBD1 (6 bases). The V end lost 4 bases, the J end lost 1 base, and 11 bases lay between the germline ends. The CDR3 spans 14 residues. Germline CDR1 is SGHRS and CDR2 is YFSETQ. CDR3: CASSLRQAQETQYF. The CDR3 DNA sequence: TGCGCCAGCAGCCTGCGACAGGCCCAAGAGACCCAGTACTTC. Full variable domain (remainder filled in from reference TRBV5-1 and TRBJ2-5): KAGVTQTPRYLIKTRGQQVTLSCSPISGHRSVSWYQQTPGQGLQFLFEYFSETQRNKGNFPGRFSGRQFSNSRSEMNVSTLELGDSALYLCASSLRQAQETQYFGPGTRLLVL.

The rearrangement joins TRBV2 to TRBJ2-1; D ambiguous. Deletions cut 1 base from V and 1 base from J, with 8 bases between. CDR1 SNHLY and CDR2 FYNNEI come from the germline V gene. The CDR3 spans 15 residues. In DNA form, the CDR3 reads TGTGCCAGCAGTGAAGGTGGCCCTTCCTACAATGAGCAGTTCTTC. Translated: CASSEGGPSYNEQFF.

This rearrangement joins TRBV7-9 to TRBJ2-4, with D possibly being TRBD1 (6 bases). Germline loops: CDR1 SEHNR, CDR2 FQNEAQ (reference sequence). CDR3 length: 16 amino acids. V was clipped by 4 bases and J by 6 bases, with 19 bases between them. The CDR3 loop reads CASSSYRAQDTNIQYF. CDR3 bases: TGTGCCAGCAGCTCCTACAGGGCTCAGGACACAAACATTCAGTACTTC.

The V and J genes are TRBV18 and TRBJ2-7; D might be TRBD1 (5 bases). With 2 bases removed from V and 2 bases from J, the gap between germline ends came to 16 bases. The V gene's germline CDR1 is KGHSH and CDR2 LQKENI. The CDR3 contains 16 residues. CDR3 coding DNA: TGTGCCAGCTCACCAACCTCGAGACAGAGTGCCTACGAGCAGTACTTC. Translating it yields CASSPTSRQSAYEQYF.

This clone was seen a single time. The J gene is TRBJ1-1, the V gene TRBV5-6; a weak D match, TRBD1 (5 bases). Germline V gene sequence: CDR1 SGHDT, CDR2 YYEEEE. This CDR3 contains 16 residues. Between the trimmed V and J ends, which lost 0 bases and 6 bases, there was a span of 18 bases. CDR3 region: CASSLDRLNPTAEAFF. The CDR3 bases are TGTGCCAGCAGCTTGGACAGGCTGAACCCGACCGCTGAAGCTTTCTTT.

The V call is TRBV9, the J call TRBJ1-1; 8 bases align to TRBD1. The CDR3 has 16 amino acids. J lost 4 bases, V lost 0 bases, and 8 bases had no gene match. Germline CDR1 and CDR2: SGDLS and YYNGEE. The CDR3 region has the DNA TGTGCCAGCAGCGTAGCTAGAGGACAGGGCCTCACTGAAGCTTTCTTT. This sequence encodes CASSVARGQGLTEAFF.

This rearrangement joins TRBV19 to TRBJ2-7; 8 positions agree with TRBD2. CDR3 size: 12 residues. Germline V gives CDR1 LNHDA, CDR2 SQIVND (reference sequence). The V segment lost 5 bases and the J segment 6 bases; nucleotides outside the gene matches: 3. CDR3 nucleotides: TGTGCCAGTAGTGCCCGGGAGGGCGAGCAGTACTTC. It yields the protein CASSAREGEQYF.

As DNA, the CDR3 is TGTGCCTGGAGGCCGAGGGAAAATTCACCCCTCCACTTT. This gives the protein CAWRPRENSPLHF. This chain uses TRBV30 with TRBJ1-6; D gene uncertain. In germline, CDR1 is GTSNPN, CDR2 SVGIG (reference sequence). V was clipped by 3 bases and J by 7 bases, with 10 bases between them. The CDR3 is 13 amino acids.

The chain couples TRBV29-1 to TRBJ2-3; 12 bases match TRBD2. CDR1 SQVTM and CDR2 ANQGSEA come from the germline V gene. The CDR3 is 18 amino acids. Trimming cost V 3 bases and J 4 bases; bases outside gene matches: 14. DNA for the CDR3: TGCAGCGTTGATACATCCACTCTAGCGGGGGGGCAGGCAGATACGCAGTATTTT. It specifies CSVDTSTLAGGQADTQYF.

The chain has TRBV29-1 and TRBJ2-7; TRBD1 matches 7 bases. V dropped 4 bases and J dropped 3; count of bases not matched to a gene: 12. Per the germline V gene, CDR1 is SQVTM and CDR2 is ANQGSEA. The CDR3 is made up of 15 amino acids. The CDR3, as DNA: TGCAGCGTTGCTCTCGGGACAGTTTTCCTCTACGAGCAGTACTTC. It is translated as CSVALGTVFLYEQYF.

This sequence joins TRBV7-2 and TRBJ2-7; the match to TRBD1 covers 8 bases. V dropped 4 bases and J dropped 4; count of bases not matched to a gene: 12. CDR3 length: 16 residues. CDR1 is SGHTA and CDR2 is FQGNSA in the germline V gene. The CDR3 DNA reads TGTGCCAGCAGCTCCGACAGGGGCAGCCCGATTTACGAGCAGTACTTC. Its translation: CASSSDRGSPIYEQYF.

This chain uses TRBV5-1 with TRBJ1-4, with a tentative D call TRBD1 (5 bases). From germline, CDR1 is SGHRS and CDR2 YFSETQ. Trimming left V 2 bases short and J 6 bases short, with 17 bases between. The CDR3 consists of 16 residues. CDR3 region: CASSFSGPWTDEKLFF. DNA for the CDR3: TGCGCCAGCAGCTTTTCAGGGCCCTGGACCGATGAAAAACTGTTTTTT.

This clone was counted between two and nine times. The chain employs TRBV10-3 and TRBJ1-2, with 7 bases identical to TRBD1. CDR1 and CDR2 from the germline V gene are ENHRY and SYGVKD. CDR3 length equals 15 residues. Trimming cost V 4 bases and J 5 bases; bases outside gene matches: 10. CDR3 DNA: TGTGCCATCAGTGGATACAGGGGAATCGTTTATGGCTACACCTTC. Translated, it gives CAISGYRGIVYGYTF.

V usage is TRBV5-6 and J usage is TRBJ1-6, with TRBD1 matching over 8 bases. Germline loops: CDR1 SGHDT, CDR2 YYEEEE. After removal of 3 bases from V and 15 bases from J, the junction contained 11 bases not matched to a gene. The CDR3 is made up of 14 amino acids. The CDR3 bases are TGTGCCAGCAGCTACTGGGACAGGTCTTTGGGCCTCCACTTT. Translated: CASSYWDRSLGLHF. Using reference TRBV5-6 and TRBJ1-6 for the parts outside the CDR3, the full variable domain is DAGVTQSPTHLIKTRGQQVTLRCSPKSGHDTVSWYQQALGQGPQFIFQYYEEEERQRGNFPDRFSGHQFPNYSSELNVNALLLGDSALYLCASSYWDRSLGLHFGNGTRLTVT.

The chain joins TRBV10-3 to TRBJ1-2, with 7 bases matching TRBD1. Looked up from germline, CDR1 is ENHRY and CDR2 is SYGVKD. V lost 4 bases, J lost 3 bases, and 2 bases stayed unmatched. The CDR3 is made up of 13 amino acids. The DNA of the CDR3 is TGTGCCATCAGTGGTCAGGGGGACTATGGCTACACCTTC. Its translation is CAISGQGDYGYTF.

The chain combines TRBV10-3 with TRBJ2-3, with TRBD1 matching over 9 bases. The length of the CDR3 is 16 residues. The ends lost 7 bases at V and 0 bases at J; junction bases unmatched: 8. The germline CDR1 and CDR2 sequences are ENHRY and SYGVKD. The CDR3 protein is CAITDTGGPSTDTQYF. CDR3 sequence (DNA): TGTGCCATCACGGATACAGGGGGCCCTAGCACAGATACGCAGTATTTT.

CDR3 DNA: TGCGCCAGCAGCCAAGCCGTCTACAATGAGCAGTTCTTC. Amino acids: CASSQAVYNEQFF. The rearrangement links TRBV4-1 to TRBJ2-1, with D uncertain. CDR1 and CDR2 from the germline V gene are MGHRA and YSYEKL. The CDR3 loop spans 13 amino acids. V lost 1 base to trimming and J lost 3 bases, with 4 bases between them.

The chain uses TRBV9 and TRBJ1-6; 7 bases align to TRBD1. Germline assignment: CDR1 SGDLS and CDR2 YYNGEE. Losses at the gene ends were 4 bases for V and 5 bases for J; bases not matched to a gene: 12. The CDR3 loop spans 17 amino acids. The chain's CDR3 is CASSPRSGGTDNSPLHF. The DNA of the CDR3 is TGTGCCAGCAGCCCACGATCAGGGGGGACAGATAATTCACCCCTCCACTTT.

J is TRBJ2-3 and V is TRBV7-6; 8 bases are a match to TRBD2. This CDR3 has 19 amino acids. Germline-derived CDR1 and CDR2 are SGHVS and FNYEAQ. Trimming at V came to 2 bases and at J to 3 bases, leaving 16 bases not matched to a gene. CDR3 coding DNA: TGTGCCAGCAGCTTAATCTTGGCGGGGGGCGCCGGAAGTACAGATACGCAGTATTTT. Translated, it gives CASSLILAGGAGSTDTQYF.

This clone was detected only once. V usage is TRBV6-5 and J usage is TRBJ2-5; D unresolved. CDR3 length: 13 amino acids. The V end was cut by 2 bases, the J end by 0 bases, with 4 bases between. Germline CDR1 reads MNHEY; CDR2 reads SVGAGI. In nucleotides, the CDR3 is TGTGCCAGCAGTTACACATACCAAGAGACCCAGTACTTC. This sequence encodes CASSYTYQETQYF.

This sequence joins TRBV15 and TRBJ1-1; D unclear. V lost 1 base and J 4 bases, leaving 7 bases between the germline ends. This CDR3 has 13 residues. Looked up from germline, CDR1 is LNHNV and CDR2 is YYDKDF (reference sequence). CDR3 loop: CATSRAGVTEAFF. The CDR3 DNA reads as TGTGCCACCAGCAGAGCCGGAGTCACTGAAGCTTTCTTT.

The chain is built from TRBV5-1 and TRBJ2-3, with 7 bases lining up with TRBD2. Germline V CDR1 and CDR2: SGHRS, YFSETQ. With 4 bases clipped from V and 9 bases from J, the junction kept 2 bases outside the gene matches. This CDR3 has 11 residues. The CDR3 reads CASSQTSTQYF. The CDR3 coding sequence is TGCGCCAGCAGCCAGACTAGCACGCAGTATTTT.

The V and J genes are TRBV10-3 and TRBJ2-2; D is possibly TRBD2 (7 bases). This CDR3 contains 15 residues. The V and J ends lost 5 bases and 5 bases respectively, with 15 bases between them. CDR1 is ENHRY and CDR2 is SYGVKD in the germline V gene. The CDR3 is CAISRPGGGTGELFF. CDR3 in DNA: TGTGCCATCAGTCGGCCGGGGGGCGGGACCGGGGAGCTGTTTTTT.

This chain connects TRBV7-2 to TRBJ2-5; 11 nucleotides align to TRBD2. Trimming removed 5 bases from V and 2 bases from J; junction bases left unmatched: 7. Germline CDR1 reads SGHTA; CDR2 reads FQGNSA. The CDR3 loop spans 16 amino acids. CDR3 sequence (DNA): TGTGCCAGCAGCCTCCTCATAGCGGGGGGGCAAGAGACCCAGTACTTC. It translates to CASSLLIAGGQETQYF.

This clone was seen a few times. The chain recombines TRBV5-1 with TRBJ2-5, with D perhaps matching TRBD1 (8 bases). In germline, CDR1 is SGHRS, CDR2 YFSETQ. V gave up 3 bases and J gave up 5 bases, with 17 bases separating them. CDR3 length: 15 residues. CDR3 bases: TGCGCCAGCAGCTCGGACAGGGAGGGGGTGGAGACCCAGTACTTC. Translated: CASSSDREGVETQYF.

The genes are TRBV6-5 and TRBJ2-1, with D possibly being TRBD1 (5 bases). Germline values: CDR1 MNHEY, CDR2 SVGAGI. Trimming pared 3 bases from V and 0 bases from J, leaving 9 bases between. The CDR3 is made up of 15 amino acids. The CDR3 region is CASSYPGFSYNEQFF. CDR3 sequence (DNA): TGTGCCAGCAGTTATCCAGGGTTCTCCTACAATGAGCAGTTCTTC.